One sample yielded the 8 T cell receptor beta chains listed below, sequenced in a study of blood T cells in healthy people across ages. The second PCR ran about 6 to 12 cycles with a sample-barcoded 5' primer and J-beta primers. MiXCR, applied by TCRdb to the 5' RACE reads, yields one record per CDR3 protein. The sample includes approximately 1.5 million distinct CDR3 sequences, 35% to 45% of them seen just once. Sequenced input: blood. Receptors originate from a woman between 18 and 29 years old in good health.

The rearrangement links TRBV18 to TRBJ2-3; D is unresolved. This CDR3 contains 15 residues. Per germline, CDR1 KGHSH and CDR2 LQKENI. V was trimmed by 5 bases and J by 4 bases, leaving 16 bases between them. The CDR3: CASSGTGPLADTQYF. DNA for the CDR3: TGTGCCAGCTCAGGTACGGGCCCCCTGGCAGATACGCAGTATTTT.

The chain is built from TRBV12-3 or TRBV12-4 and TRBJ1-1; TRBD1 agrees at 7 bases. CDR3 length equals 15 residues. Germline trimming cut 6 bases from V and 0 bases from J; bases unmatched to any gene: 7. In DNA form, the CDR3 reads TGTGCCAGCAGACCTCCCACAGGGGTGAACACTGAAGCTTTCTTT. Its translation is CASRPPTGVNTEAFF.

The chain links TRBV20-1 to TRBJ2-3; unclear D gene. This CDR3 spans 15 amino acids. Trimming shortened V by 7 bases and J by 4 bases, and 21 bases separated the two germline ends. Per the germline V gene, CDR1 is DFQATT and CDR2 is SNEGSKA (reference sequence). The CDR3, as DNA: TGCAGTGTTCCGATAACCTCCCTCGGAGCAGATACGCAGTATTTT. Its protein product is CSVPITSLGADTQYF.

This chain links TRBV2 with TRBJ1-1; 8 bases align to TRBD1. The CDR3 is 14 amino acids. The V gene's germline CDR1 is SNHLY and CDR2 FYNNEI. The V gene end was trimmed by 5 bases and the J gene end by 5 bases; junction bases not matched to a gene: 7. The CDR3 DNA is TGTGCCAGCAGTAAACGGACAGGGAGAACTGAAGCTTTCTTT. It translates to CASSKRTGRTEAFF.

This clonotype was seen just once. A clone one base away is much larger, so this may be a read error. CDR3 sequence (DNA): TGCAGTGCCCACCACGGAGGGAGGAAGACCCGGTACTTC. It translates to CSAHHGGRKTRYF. The V and J genes are TRBV20-1 and TRBJ2-5, with D perhaps TRBD2 (6 bases). The germline V gene has CDR1 DFQATT and CDR2 SNEGSKA (reference sequence). CDR3 length equals 13 residues.

The table lists this clonotype with a few counts. The chain has TRBV12-5 and TRBJ2-1, with 7 nucleotides matching TRBD2. The CDR3 is 15 residues long. CDR1 and CDR2 (germline): LGHNT, FRNRAP. The junction had 9 bases not matched to a gene; V was cut back by 6 bases and J by 4 bases. The CDR3 protein is CASGKGLAVYNEQFF. The CDR3 nucleotides are TGTGCTAGTGGGAAGGGGCTAGCGGTATACAATGAGCAGTTCTTC.

There are many counts of this clonotype. The chain recombines TRBV28 with TRBJ1-2; no firm D call. Germline CDR1 reads MDHEN; CDR2 reads SYDVKM. The CDR3 is 13 residues long. Trimming shortened V by 4 bases and J by 0 bases, and 6 bases separated the two germline ends. The CDR3 spells CASSSAANYGYTF. The CDR3 DNA reads as TGTGCCAGCAGTTCCGCGGCTAACTATGGCTACACCTTC.

The rearrangement links TRBV7-6 to TRBJ2-4; D gene unclear. The DNA matches TRBJ2-7 better at its end, which makes the J call doubtful. In germline, CDR1 is SGHVS, CDR2 FNYEAQ. The CDR3 has 13 amino acids. In DNA, the CDR3 is TGTGCCAGCAGCGTAGTCCCCAACTACGAGCAGTACTTC. It codes for CASSVVPNYEQYF.